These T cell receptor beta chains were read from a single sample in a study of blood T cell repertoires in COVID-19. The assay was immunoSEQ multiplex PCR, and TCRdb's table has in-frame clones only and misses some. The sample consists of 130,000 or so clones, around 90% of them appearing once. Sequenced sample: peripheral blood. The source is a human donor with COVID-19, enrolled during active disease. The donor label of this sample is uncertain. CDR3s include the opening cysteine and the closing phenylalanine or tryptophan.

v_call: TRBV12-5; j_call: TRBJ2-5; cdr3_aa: CASGLLGQGLETQYF
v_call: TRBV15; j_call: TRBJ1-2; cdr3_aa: CATSRDWTGGYGYTF
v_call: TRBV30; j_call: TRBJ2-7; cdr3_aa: CAWSRGQGGGQYF
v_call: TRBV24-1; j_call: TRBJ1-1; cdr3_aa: CATSRDINTEAFF
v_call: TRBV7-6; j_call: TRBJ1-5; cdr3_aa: CASSLGGVSNQPQHF
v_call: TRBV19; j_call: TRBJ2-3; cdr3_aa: CASSSPREGTDTQYF
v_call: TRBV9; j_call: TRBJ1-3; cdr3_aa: CASSGGHSSGNTIYF
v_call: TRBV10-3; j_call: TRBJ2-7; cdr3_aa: CAIGGGDRVSYEQYF
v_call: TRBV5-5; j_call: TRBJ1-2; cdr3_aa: CASSYGQRTGGYTF
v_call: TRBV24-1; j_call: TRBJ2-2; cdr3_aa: CATQAGANTGELFF
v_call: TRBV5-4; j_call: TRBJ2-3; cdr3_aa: CASSLGLASDTQYF
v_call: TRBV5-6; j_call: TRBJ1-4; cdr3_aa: CASSLRDGGSEKLFF
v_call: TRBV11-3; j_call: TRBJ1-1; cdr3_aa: CASSRGGNTEAFF
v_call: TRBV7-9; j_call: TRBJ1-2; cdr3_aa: CASTILAGGHYGYTF